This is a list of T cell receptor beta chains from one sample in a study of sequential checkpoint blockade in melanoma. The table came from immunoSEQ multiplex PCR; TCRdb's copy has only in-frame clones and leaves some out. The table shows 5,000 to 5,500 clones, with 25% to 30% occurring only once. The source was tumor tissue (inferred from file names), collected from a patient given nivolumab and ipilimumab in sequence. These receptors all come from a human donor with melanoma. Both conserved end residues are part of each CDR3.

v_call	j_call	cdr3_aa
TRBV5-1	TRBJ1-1	CASSSQGSGNTEAFF
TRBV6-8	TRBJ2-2	CASSYSLGGTDTGELFF
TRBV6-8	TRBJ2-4	CASSQGTSGKNIQYF
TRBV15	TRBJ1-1	CATSRELGKTEAFF
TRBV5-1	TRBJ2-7	CASSFGGGRGEQYF
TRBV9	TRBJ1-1	CASSVERGPDTEAFF
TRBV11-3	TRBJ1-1	CASSLEWGRDTEAFF
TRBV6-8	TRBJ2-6	CASQAGGGSGANVLTF
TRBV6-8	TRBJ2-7	CASSSVGAYEQYF
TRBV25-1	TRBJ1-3	CASSESGVKAGNTIYF
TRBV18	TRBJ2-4	CASSPGLGMNIQYF
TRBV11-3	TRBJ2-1	CASRPPGLAGYEQFF
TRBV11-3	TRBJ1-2	CASSLRLSNYGYTF
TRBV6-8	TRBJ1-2	CASSVSGDSSYGYTF
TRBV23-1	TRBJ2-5	CASSQSGDRVETQYF
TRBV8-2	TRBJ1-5	CASTLTGVGNQPQHF
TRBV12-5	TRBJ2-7	CASKGGSYEQYF
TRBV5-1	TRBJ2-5	CASSPGGLMSGQETQYF
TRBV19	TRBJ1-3	CASSVGQDSGNTIYF
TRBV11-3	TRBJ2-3	CASSLDHPRWDTQYF
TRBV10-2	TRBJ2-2	CASSDTGGAGELFF
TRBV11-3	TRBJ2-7	CASSSRQVPYEQYF
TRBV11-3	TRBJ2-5	CASSFEPSGPGLKQETQYF
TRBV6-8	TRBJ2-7	CASSYIGGWEQYF
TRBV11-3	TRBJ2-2	CASNSLGLGVPGELFF
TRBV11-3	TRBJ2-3	CASSQADGGSTDTQYF
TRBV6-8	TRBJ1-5	CASNDRELQPQHF
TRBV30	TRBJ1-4	CAWSGGQSNEKLFF
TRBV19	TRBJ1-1	CASSIGSTEAFF
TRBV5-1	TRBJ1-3	CASSIAPQGAGNTIYF
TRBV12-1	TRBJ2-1	CASSFEAGSPFWRNEQFF
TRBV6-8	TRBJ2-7	CASAGYGGGTAYYEQYF
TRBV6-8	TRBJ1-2	CASSVGEYYGYTF
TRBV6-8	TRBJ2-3	CASSPLTGGATDTQYF
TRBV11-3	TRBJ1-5	CASSLEEGRNQPQHF
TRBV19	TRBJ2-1	CASKGDRHLYNEQFF
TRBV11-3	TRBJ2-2	CASSLKGVDTGELFF
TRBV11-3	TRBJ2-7	CASSPPGPTPGEQYF
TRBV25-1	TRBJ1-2	CASSEYAANYGYTF
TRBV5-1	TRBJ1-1	CASSTGQGNTEAFF
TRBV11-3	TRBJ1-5	CASSQAGGLSNQPQHF
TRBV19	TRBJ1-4	CASSPEGLRTKLFF
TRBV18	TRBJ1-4	CASSRAGIEKLFF
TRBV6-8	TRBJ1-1	CASSSTTENTEAFF